The rows below give T cell receptor beta chains drawn from one sample of a study of glioma-infiltrating T cells after dendritic cell vaccination. The assay was immunoSEQ multiplex PCR, and TCRdb's table has in-frame clones only and misses some. The sample holds about 73,000 clones, almost 85% seen once. Sequencing used blood, obtained before dendritic cell vaccination. The source is a human donor with glioblastoma. Each CDR3 is given with its conserved first and last residue. A D gene is named only where the DNA matches it firmly. Where a row states a size, it is once, few, many or the class of an expanded clone; other rows omit it.

V	size	J	D	length	DNA	CDR3
TRBV10-3	.	TRBJ2-6	TRBD1	17	TGTGCCATCAGTGAACGAGGGGGCCCCTCTGGGGCCAACGTCCTGACTTTC	CAISERGGPSGANVLTF
TRBV6-4	.	TRBJ1-2	.	17	TGTGCCAGCAGTGCCCAACCCGCCTGGGGAGGAATTGATGGCTACACCTTC	CASSAQPAWGGIDGYTF
TRBV6-5	.	TRBJ2-7	.	13	TGTGCCAGCAAGGGGCTCGATGTTTACGAGCAGTACTTC	CASKGLDVYEQYF
TRBV11-2	once	TRBJ2-7	TRBD1	14	TGTGCCAGCAGTTATGGGACAGGGTCCTACGAGCAGTACTTC	CASSYGTGSYEQYF
TRBV7-9	.	TRBJ2-3	TRBD2	15	TGTGCCAGCAGCCCACTAGCGGGAGTGGGAGATACGCAGTATTTT	CASSPLAGVGDTQYF
TRBV14	.	TRBJ1-2	TRBD1	14	TGTGCCAGCAGCCAAGATCTCTCAGGGGGAGGCTACACCTTC	CASSQDLSGGGYTF
TRBV5-1	.	TRBJ1-4	TRBD1	14	TGCGCCAGCAGAGGGGGACAGGGCTGGGAAAAACTGTTTTTT	CASRGGQGWEKLFF
TRBV18	.	TRBJ2-3	.	13	TGTGCCAGCTCACCCGGGAGTGGTGATACGCAGTATTTT	CASSPGSGDTQYF
TRBV4-1	.	TRBJ2-2	.	17	TGCGCCAGCAGCCAAGACCTCGGAAGCGCGAACACCGGGGAGCTGTTTTTT	CASSQDLGSANTGELFF
TRBV13	.	TRBJ2-2	TRBD2	16	TGTGCCAGCAGCTCGGTGACTAGCGGGAACACCGGGGAGCTGTTTTTT	CASSSVTSGNTGELFF
TRBV4-1	.	TRBJ1-5	.	17	TGCGCCAGCAAAAACTTTCAGGGCAGGTATAGCAATCAGCCCCAGCATTTT	CASKNFQGRYSNQPQHF
TRBV2	once	TRBJ1-6	TRBD1	16	TGTGCCAGCAGTGTACAGGGGGCTAATCTGGATTCACCCCTCCACTTT	CASSVQGANLDSPLHF
TRBV29-1	.	TRBJ1-2	TRBD1	14	TGCAGCGTTGAAGAGACAGGGGGGAGGGTTGGCTACACCTTC	CSVEETGGRVGYTF
TRBV5-1	.	TRBJ1-2	.	15	TGCGCCAGCAGTTTAGACAGTACAGATAACTATGGCTACACCTTC	CASSLDSTDNYGYTF
TRBV7-2	.	TRBJ1-1	TRBD1	15	TGTGCCAGCAGCTCCGGGACAGGGTCTTACACTGAAGCTTTCTTT	CASSSGTGSYTEAFF
TRBV6-4	few	TRBJ2-3	TRBD2	15	TGTGCCAGCAGTGAACTAGCGGGGAGCACAGATACGCAGTATTTT	CASSELAGSTDTQYF
TRBV30	.	TRBJ2-5	.	14	TGTGCCTGGGTGGAGGGTTGGGGGTATGGGACCCAGTACTTC	CAWVEGWGYGTQYF
TRBV6-5	.	TRBJ2-5	.	13	TGTGCCAGCAGTCGGACAGAACAAGAGACCCAGTACTTC	CASSRTEQETQYF
TRBV27	.	TRBJ2-3	TRBD2	15	TGTGCCAGCAGTTTGCGGGAGCTTAGTACAGATACGCAGTATTTT	CASSLRELSTDTQYF
TRBV2	.	TRBJ2-3	TRBD2	15	TGTGCCAGCAGATATTTCGCGGGGGGCACAGATACGCAGTATTTT	CASRYFAGGTDTQYF
TRBV5-1	.	TRBJ2-1	TRBD2	15	TGCGCCAGCAGCTTGGTGGCTAGCGGGAGTGCTGAGCAGTTCTTC	CASSLVASGSAEQFF
TRBV19	.	TRBJ1-4	TRBD1	15	TGTGCCAGTAGTATAGCAGGGGGTCTGCAGGAAAAACTGTTTTTT	CASSIAGGLQEKLFF
TRBV6-5	.	TRBJ1-3	TRBD1	14	TGTGCCAGCAGTTACGGACAGGCCGGAAACACCATATATTTT	CASSYGQAGNTIYF
TRBV14	.	TRBJ2-5	.	14	TGTGCCAGCAGCCCCCTTGGCGCCGGGGAGACCCAGTACTTC	CASSPLGAGETQYF